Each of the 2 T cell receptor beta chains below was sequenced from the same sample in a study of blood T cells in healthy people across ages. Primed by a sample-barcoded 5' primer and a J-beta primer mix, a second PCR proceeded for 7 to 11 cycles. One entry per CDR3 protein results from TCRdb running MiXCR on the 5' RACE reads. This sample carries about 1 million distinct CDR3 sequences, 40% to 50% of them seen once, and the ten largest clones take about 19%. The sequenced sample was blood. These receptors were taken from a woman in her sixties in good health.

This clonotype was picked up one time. CDR3: CAISESGGEQGEQYF. The DNA of the CDR3 is TGTGCCATCAGTGAGTCGGGGGGGGAACAGGGCGAGCAGTACTTC. The chain links TRBV10-3 to TRBJ2-7; D is possibly TRBD2 (7 bases). Trimming cost V 0 bases and J 6 bases, with 15 bases left between them. From germline, CDR1 is ENHRY and CDR2 SYGVKD. The CDR3 totals 15 residues.

The CDR3 loop reads CASSLVDRFIYNEQFF. The CDR3, as DNA: TGTGCCAGCAGCTTAGTGGACAGGTTCATCTACAATGAGCAGTTCTTC. The J gene is TRBJ2-1, the V gene TRBV11-2; TRBD1 aligns across 7 bases. Losses at the gene ends were 1 base for V and 3 bases for J; bases not matched to a gene: 6. CDR1 is SGHAT and CDR2 is FQNNGV in the germline V gene. CDR3 size: 16 residues.